One sample yielded the 7 T cell receptor beta chains listed below, sequenced in a study of blood T cell repertoires in COVID-19. TCRdb keeps only in-frame clones here, not all; method: immunoSEQ multiplex PCR. The sample has approximately 160,000 clones; approximately 80% are singletons. Sequenced material: peripheral blood. The source of these receptors is a woman aged 55-75 years with acute or convalescent COVID-19.

CDR3 residues: CASSLALGSSYEQYF. Written as DNA, the CDR3 is TGCGCCAGCAGCTTGGCCTTGGGCAGCTCCTACGAGCAGTACTTC. The gene calls are TRBV5-1 and TRBJ2-7; D gene unclear. Per the germline V gene, CDR1 is SGHRS and CDR2 is YFSETQ. The ends were cut back, 0 bases at V and 0 bases at J, with 10 bases in the middle. The CDR3 extends over 15 amino acids.

This clone appeared once. The chain uses TRBV10-3 and TRBJ2-5, with 10 bases identical to TRBD1. The CDR3 spans 16 residues. Trimming took 0 bases from V and 3 from J; bases not matched to a gene: 4. The germline V gene has CDR1 ENHRY and CDR2 SYGVKD. The CDR3 region has the DNA TGTGCCATCAGTGAGTCCCCCGGGACAGGGGAAGAGACCCAGTACTTC. Encoded protein: CAISESPGTGEETQYF.

The chain recombines TRBV3-1 (or the pseudogene TRBV3-2) with TRBJ2-3; 13 bases align to TRBD2. The CDR3 length is 18 residues. Germline values: CDR1 LGHDT, CDR2 YNNKEL (reference sequence). V shed 1 base and J 6 bases; nucleotides not matched to a gene: 10. The CDR3 DNA reads as TGTGCCAGCAGCCAAGGACTACTAGCGGGGGGGCCTTTGGATACGCAGTATTTT. Translating gives CASSQGLLAGGPLDTQYF.

This clone was seen a handful of times. This chain uses TRBV18 with TRBJ2-3; no firm D call. Per germline, CDR1 KGHSH and CDR2 LQKENI. The CDR3 is 17 residues long. Trimming cost V 3 bases and J 0 bases, with 16 bases left between them. CDR3 in amino acids: CASSPYPPGWSTDTQYF. The CDR3 DNA reads TGTGCCAGCTCACCTTACCCCCCCGGGTGGAGCACAGATACGCAGTATTTT. Using reference TRBV18 and TRBJ2-3 for the parts outside the CDR3, the full variable domain is NAGVMQNPRHLVRRRGQEARLRCSPMKGHSHVYWYRQLPEEGLKFMVYLQKENIIDESGMPKERFSAEFPKEGPSILRIQQVVRGDSAAYFCASSPYPPGWSTDTQYFGPGTRLTVL.

The chain has TRBV19 and TRBJ2-3, with 7 nucleotides matching TRBD1. Looked up from germline, CDR1 is LNHDA and CDR2 is SQIVND (reference sequence). After removal of 5 bases from V and 2 bases from J, the junction contained 1 base not matched to a gene. The CDR3 length is 13 residues. CDR3 coding DNA: TGTGCCAGTAGTGGGACAGCCACAGATACGCAGTATTTT. This gives the protein CASSGTATDTQYF.

This clone was seen a handful of times. V gene TRBV5-1 combines with J gene TRBJ2-7; D is unresolved. V shed 0 bases and J shed 2 bases, with 6 bases lying between them. The CDR3 is 13 amino acids. Germline CDR1 is SGHRS and CDR2 is YFSETQ. The CDR3 DNA is TGCGCCAGCAGCTTGGCCAGTCCCTACGAGCAGTACTTC. Amino acids: CASSLASPYEQYF. The full variable domain, completed using reference TRBV5-1 and TRBJ2-7, is KAGVTQTPRYLIKTRGQQVTLSCSPISGHRSVSWYQQTPGQGLQFLFEYFSETQRNKGNFPGRFSGRQFSNSRSEMNVSTLELGDSALYLCASSLASPYEQYFGPGTRLTVT.

V usage is TRBV19 and J usage is TRBJ1-2; 9 bases align to TRBD1. The CDR3 has 15 amino acids. Germline-derived CDR1 and CDR2 are LNHDA and SQIVND (reference sequence). The ends lost 8 bases at V and 2 bases at J; junction bases unmatched: 9. CDR3 amino acids: CASAYNRGRNYGYTF. CDR3 sequence (DNA): TGTGCCAGTGCATACAACAGGGGGCGCAACTATGGCTACACCTTC.